Given below is one TCR gamma chain in context. Its matching antigen is unknown. Germline CDR1 reads VTNTFY; CDR2 reads YDVSTARD (reference sequence). The trim removed 0 bases at V and 9 bases at J, leaving 5 bases unmatched. The CDR3 contains 12 residues. These data are taken from a study of Vδ1+ human thymocytes. Study-wide results and caveats: Highly polyclonal TRG and TRD repertoires with Gaussian CDR3 length distributions appeared in thymus.

Extracted RNA was reverse transcribed into cDNA. Pooled V-gene forward primers with one constant-region reverse primer generated the CDR3 amplicons by multiplex PCR. TCRdb processed the multiplex PCR reads again with the CATT caller. The sample records about 36,000 gamma-chain clones, roughly 21% being singletons. The material sequenced was Vdelta1+ gamma-delta thymocytes from the thymus. Subset in this sample: FACS-sorted CD3+ TCRalphabeta- TCRVdelta1+ TCRVdelta2- thymocytes. The chain has TRGV3 and TRGJ1 or TRGJ2. The receptor's source is a girl in the first two years of life who had congenital heart surgery. The CDR3 DNA is TGTGCCACCTGGGACAGGGCCTCTAAGAAACTCTTT. Its protein is CATWDRASKKLF.